This TCR beta chain stems from a study of identical twins. This clonotype was observed a handful of times. No antigen is known for it. The CDR3 consists of 13 residues. Trimming stripped 5 bases from V and 7 bases from J, with 17 bases between. The germline gives CDR1 SQVTM, CDR2 ANQGSEA. No donor was unhealthy or non-Caucasian. General study findings and limits: Where out-of-frame alpha sequences were twin-shared, they showed excess low generation probability. Twins shared beta out-of-frame sequences in excess, but this excess was weaker.

TCRdb ran MiXCR on the 5' RACE reads and lists one entry per CDR3 protein. The sample includes 400,000 to 500,000 distinct CDR3 sequences, about 13% seen only once; the top ten take about 0.94%. The sample was also reused in another study, on yellow fever vaccine responses in identical twins.

The clonotype originates from a woman between 18 and 29 years old in good health. The sample taken for sequencing was CD4+ T cells sorted from blood. The V gene is TRBV29-1, the J gene TRBJ1-2; tentatively, D is TRBD1 (6 bases). CDR3 nucleotides: TGCAGCGTTCCGGACAGTCCGCAAGTTGGCTACACCTTC. It specifies CSVPDSPQVGYTF.